The T cell receptor (beta chain) described here comes from a study of cytotoxic CD8 clonotypes in ibrutinib-treated CLL. Background on the study: The sample average was 255,043 productive templates and 85,000 to 100,000 productive rearrangements.

The CDR3 extends over 12 amino acids. The V and J ends lost 7 bases and 10 bases respectively, with 19 bases between them. Germline values: CDR1 SQVTM, CDR2 ANQGSEA. TCRdb's copy holds only in-frame clones and misses some; the assay was immunoSEQ multiplex PCR. The profile shows roughly 110,000 clones, 45% to 65% of them singletons. The source material was PBMCs, sampled after 24 months of ibrutinib treatment. The chain is built from TRBV29-1 and TRBJ1-1, with D maybe TRBD1 (6 bases). This receptor was taken from a human donor with chronic lymphocytic leukemia. CDR3 bases: TGCAGCGCCGTCCGGGACACCGAGGCAGCTTTCTTT. It codes for CSAVRDTEAAFF.